These T cell receptor beta chains were read from a single sample in a study of blood T cell repertoires in COVID-19. Measured with immunoSEQ multiplex PCR; TCRdb has only the in-frame clones, and not every one. The sample yields about 330,000 clones, more than 85% seen once. Sequenced: PBMCs or T cells enriched from blood (not recorded which). The receptors here all came from a woman in her 30s who had recovered from COVID-19. CDR3s include the opening cysteine and the closing phenylalanine or tryptophan. Each record gives: V gene, J gene, CDR3 protein.

TRBV3-1/TRBV3-2	TRBJ2-7	CASSLPGQLYEQYF
TRBV4-2	TRBJ1-2	CASSPRTGGAILGYTF
TRBV21-1	TRBJ1-5	CASSKRRFNQPQHF
TRBV5-1	TRBJ2-3	CASSLGGAADTQYF
TRBV24-1	TRBJ2-5	CATSDVRGRFQETQYF
TRBV3-1/TRBV3-2	TRBJ2-7	CASSQRRDTYEQYF
TRBV28	TRBJ2-5	CASSTHRGRRETQYF
TRBV24-1	TRBJ1-3	CATSDPHSGHPRVSGNTIYF
TRBV5-1	TRBJ2-7	CASSLALGQGAYEQYF
TRBV4-3	TRBJ1-3	CASSQVAGTGNTIYF
TRBV6-4	TRBJ1-2	CASSASGQRSGYTF
TRBV28	TRBJ1-6	CASSPIGQGPSPLHF
TRBV28	TRBJ2-5	CASSRDRGRETQYF
TRBV9	TRBJ2-3	CASSVGGHSTDTQYF
TRBV2	TRBJ1-2	CASSTGQSYGYTF
TRBV5-6	TRBJ2-7	CASSSRDRGPEQYF
TRBV19	TRBJ2-3	CASSIQNTDTQYF
TRBV5-8	TRBJ2-2	CASSLGIAGGTGELFF
TRBV28	TRBJ1-4	CASSAPGQGSIGVLFF
TRBV5-6	TRBJ1-3	CASSMGPVPGVSGNTIYF
TRBV5-4	TRBJ2-3	CASSLEFDSYTNTDTQYF
TRBV5-5	TRBJ1-1	CASSLAPQGGNTEAFF
TRBV11-2	TRBJ2-6	CASGPGGAGGANVLTF
TRBV11-3	TRBJ2-3	CASSLSGDTDTQYF
TRBV7-8	TRBJ2-7	CASSLGLGGGEQYF
TRBV19	TRBJ1-5	CASSSGFGNQPQHF
TRBV3-1/TRBV3-2	TRBJ1-2	CASSQQGQADYGYTF
TRBV7-8	TRBJ2-7	CASSLYRGSYEQYF
TRBV5-8	TRBJ1-5	CASSLLASTHGYSNQPQHF
TRBV7-4	TRBJ1-2	CASSPRTAYGYTF
TRBV4-3	TRBJ2-7	CASSQDWAPSYEQYF
TRBV7-2	TRBJ1-6	CASSLDGTGWRAPLHF
TRBV18	TRBJ2-1	CASSPPGGSGVKFF
TRBV28	TRBJ1-2	CASRDSNYGYTF
TRBV27	TRBJ1-2	CASSLTPGQGGGYTF
TRBV11-2	TRBJ1-3	CASSSLTGVGNTIYF
TRBV4-1	TRBJ2-3	CASSQDPGVAGEDTQYF
TRBV19	TRBJ2-1	CASSSSATPEFF
TRBV5-5	TRBJ2-2	CASSLAGQGPTGELFF
TRBV27	TRBJ1-1	CASPEGFRDDNTEAFF
TRBV5-4	TRBJ2-7	CASSLDSSAIEQYF
TRBV7-9	TRBJ2-3	CASSPGQLSTDTQYF
TRBV11-3	TRBJ1-1	CASSLAAGLNTEAFF
TRBV5-1	TRBJ2-1	CASSLVGEAYNEQFF